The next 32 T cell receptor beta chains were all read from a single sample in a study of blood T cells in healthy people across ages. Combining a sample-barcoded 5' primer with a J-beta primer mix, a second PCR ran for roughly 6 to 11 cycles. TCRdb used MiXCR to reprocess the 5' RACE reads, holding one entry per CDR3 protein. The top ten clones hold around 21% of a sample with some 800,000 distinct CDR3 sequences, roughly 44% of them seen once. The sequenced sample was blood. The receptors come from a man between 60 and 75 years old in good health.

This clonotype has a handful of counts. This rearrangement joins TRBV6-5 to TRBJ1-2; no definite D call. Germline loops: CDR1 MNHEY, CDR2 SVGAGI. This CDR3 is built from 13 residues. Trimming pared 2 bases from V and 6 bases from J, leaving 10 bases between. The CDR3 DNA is TGTGCCAGCAGTTACAGTCAGGCGGATGGCTACACCTTC. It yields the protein CASSYSQADGYTF.

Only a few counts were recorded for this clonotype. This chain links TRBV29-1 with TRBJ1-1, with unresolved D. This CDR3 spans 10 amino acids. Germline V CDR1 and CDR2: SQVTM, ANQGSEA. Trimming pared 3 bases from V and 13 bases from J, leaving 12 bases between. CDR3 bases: TGCAGCGTTGAGAAAAACGGGAATTTCTTT. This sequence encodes CSVEKNGNFF.

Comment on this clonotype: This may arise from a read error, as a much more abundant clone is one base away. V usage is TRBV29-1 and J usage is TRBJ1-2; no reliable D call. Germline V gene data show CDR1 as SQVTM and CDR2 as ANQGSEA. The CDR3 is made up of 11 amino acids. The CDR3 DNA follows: TGCAGCGTTGTGACACGGAATGGCTGCACCTTC. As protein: CSVVTRNGCTF.

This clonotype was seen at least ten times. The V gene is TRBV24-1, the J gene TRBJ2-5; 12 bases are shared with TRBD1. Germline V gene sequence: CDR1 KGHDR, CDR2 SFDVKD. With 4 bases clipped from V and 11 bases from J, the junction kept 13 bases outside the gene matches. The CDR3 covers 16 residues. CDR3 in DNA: TGTGCCACCAGTGACCCCTCCGGGACAGGGGGCAATGAGCAGTACTTC. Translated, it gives CATSDPSGTGGNEQYF.

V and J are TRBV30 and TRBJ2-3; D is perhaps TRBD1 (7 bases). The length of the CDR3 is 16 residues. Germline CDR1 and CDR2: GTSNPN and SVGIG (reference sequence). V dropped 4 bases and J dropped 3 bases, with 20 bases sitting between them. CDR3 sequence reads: CAWTGAHRGATDTQYF. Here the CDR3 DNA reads TGTGCCTGGACGGGGGCCCACAGGGGAGCAACAGATACGCAGTATTTT.

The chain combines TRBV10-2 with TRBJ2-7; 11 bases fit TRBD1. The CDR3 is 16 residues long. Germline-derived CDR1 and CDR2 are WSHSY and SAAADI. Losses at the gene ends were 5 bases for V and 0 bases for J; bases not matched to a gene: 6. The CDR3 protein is CASSSGQGASSYEQYF. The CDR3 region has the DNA TGCGCCAGCAGTTCCGGACAGGGGGCTAGCTCCTACGAGCAGTACTTC.

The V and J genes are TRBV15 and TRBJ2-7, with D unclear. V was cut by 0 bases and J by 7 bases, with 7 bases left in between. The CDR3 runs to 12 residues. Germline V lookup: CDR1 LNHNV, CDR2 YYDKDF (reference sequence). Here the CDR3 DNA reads TGTGCCACCAGCAGAGAAGGGTGGGAGCAGTACTTC. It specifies CATSREGWEQYF.

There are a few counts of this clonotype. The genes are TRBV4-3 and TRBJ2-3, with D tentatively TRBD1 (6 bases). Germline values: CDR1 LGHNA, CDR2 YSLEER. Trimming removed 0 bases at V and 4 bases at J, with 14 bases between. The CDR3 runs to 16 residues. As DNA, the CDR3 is TGCGCCAGCAGCCAAGATGGGGGCGTCGGCGCAGATACGCAGTATTTT. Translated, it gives CASSQDGGVGADTQYF.

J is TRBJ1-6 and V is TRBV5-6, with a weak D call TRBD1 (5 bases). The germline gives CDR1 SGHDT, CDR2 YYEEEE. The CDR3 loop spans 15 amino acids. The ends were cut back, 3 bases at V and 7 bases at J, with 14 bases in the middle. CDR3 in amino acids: CASSSRRWGNSPLHF. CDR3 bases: TGTGCCAGCAGCTCGCGGCGCTGGGGCAATTCACCCCTCCACTTT.

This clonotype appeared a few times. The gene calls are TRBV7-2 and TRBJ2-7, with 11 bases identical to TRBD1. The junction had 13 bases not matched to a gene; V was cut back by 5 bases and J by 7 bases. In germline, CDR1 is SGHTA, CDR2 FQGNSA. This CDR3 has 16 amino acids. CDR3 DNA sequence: TGTGCCAGCAGCCTAGAGCCCGGGACAGGGGGACGGGAGCAGTACTTC. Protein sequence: CASSLEPGTGGREQYF.

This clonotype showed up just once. This chain's CDR3 is CSARDLTHDTGGKLFF. The CDR3 DNA follows: TGCAGTGCTAGAGATCTTACTCATGACACAGGCGGAAAACTGTTTTTT. The chain has TRBV20-1 and TRBJ1-4; weak D call: TRBD1 (5 bases). The CDR3 spans 16 residues. Germline assignment: CDR1 DFQATT and CDR2 SNEGSKA (reference sequence). Trimming removed 0 bases from V and 10 bases from J, with 21 bases in between.

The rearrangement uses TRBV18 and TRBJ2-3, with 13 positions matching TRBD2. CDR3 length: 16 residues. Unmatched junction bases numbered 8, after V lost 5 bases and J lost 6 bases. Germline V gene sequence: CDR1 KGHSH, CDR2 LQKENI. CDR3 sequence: CASSSGLAGPRDTQYF. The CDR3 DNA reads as TGTGCCAGCTCATCGGGACTAGCGGGGCCACGGGATACGCAGTATTTT.

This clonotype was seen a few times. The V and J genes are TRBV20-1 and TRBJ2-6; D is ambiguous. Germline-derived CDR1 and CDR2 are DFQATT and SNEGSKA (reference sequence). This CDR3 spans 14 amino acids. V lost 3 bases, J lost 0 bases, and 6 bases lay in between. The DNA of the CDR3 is TGCAGTGCTAGTCTTAGCTCTGGGGCCAACGTCCTGACTTTC. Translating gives CSASLSSGANVLTF.

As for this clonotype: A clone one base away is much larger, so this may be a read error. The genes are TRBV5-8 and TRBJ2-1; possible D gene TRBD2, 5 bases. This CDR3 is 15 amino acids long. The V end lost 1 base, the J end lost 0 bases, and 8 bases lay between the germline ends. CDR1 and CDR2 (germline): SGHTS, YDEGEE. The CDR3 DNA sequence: TGTGCCAGCAGCTTGCCGGGGAGCTCCTACAATGAGCAGTTCTTC. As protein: CASSLPGSSYNEQFF.

CDR3 residues: CSASLQDRSYGYTF. The CDR3 region has the DNA TGCAGTGCTAGTCTCCAGGACAGGTCATATGGCTACACCTTC. This sequence joins TRBV20-1 and TRBJ1-2; 7 bases line up with TRBD1. V lost 3 bases and J lost 5; bases outside the gene matches: 9. The CDR3 has 14 amino acids. Looked up from germline, CDR1 is DFQATT and CDR2 is SNEGSKA (reference sequence).

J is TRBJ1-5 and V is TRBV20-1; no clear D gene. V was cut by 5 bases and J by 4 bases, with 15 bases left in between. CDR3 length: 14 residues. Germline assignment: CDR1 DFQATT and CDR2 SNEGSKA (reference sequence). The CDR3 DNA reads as TGCAGTGCTGCCCGACGGAGTTTTAATCAGCCCCAGCATTTT. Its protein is CSAARRSFNQPQHF.

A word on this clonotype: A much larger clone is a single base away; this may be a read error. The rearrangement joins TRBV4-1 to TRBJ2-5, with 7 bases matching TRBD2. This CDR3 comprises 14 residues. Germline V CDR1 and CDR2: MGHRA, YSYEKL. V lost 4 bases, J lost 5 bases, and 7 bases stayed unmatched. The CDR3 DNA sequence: TGCGCCAGCAGCCGAGGACTAGTCGCTGAGACCCAGTACTTC. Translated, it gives CASSRGLVAETQYF.

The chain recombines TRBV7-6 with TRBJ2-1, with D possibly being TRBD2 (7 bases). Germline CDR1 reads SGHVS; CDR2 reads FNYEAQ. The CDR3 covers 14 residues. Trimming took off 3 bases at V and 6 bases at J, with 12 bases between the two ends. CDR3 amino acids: CASSLGGRFNEQFF. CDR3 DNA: TGTGCCAGCAGCTTGGGGGGGCGGTTCAATGAGCAGTTCTTC.

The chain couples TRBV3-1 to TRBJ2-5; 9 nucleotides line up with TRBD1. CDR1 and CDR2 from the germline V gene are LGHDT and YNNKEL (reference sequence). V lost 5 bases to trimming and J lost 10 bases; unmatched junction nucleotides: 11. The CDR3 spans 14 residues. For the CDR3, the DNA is TGTGCCAGCAGCAAGAGGGACAGGGAAAGAGGCCAGTACTTC. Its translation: CASSKRDRERGQYF.

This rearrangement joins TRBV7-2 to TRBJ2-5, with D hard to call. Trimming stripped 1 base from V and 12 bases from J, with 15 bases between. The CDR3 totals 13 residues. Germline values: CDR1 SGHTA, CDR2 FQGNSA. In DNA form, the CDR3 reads TGTGCCAGCAGCTTAGGATTTGGAACAGAAGAGTACTTC. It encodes CASSLGFGTEEYF.

The CDR3 reads CASSLNRPGQGPTNEKLFF. For the CDR3, the DNA is TGTGCCAGCAGTTTAAACCGCCCGGGACAGGGACCTACTAATGAAAAACTGTTTTTT. This rearrangement joins TRBV7-6 to TRBJ1-4; TRBD1 agrees at 9 bases. Losses at the gene ends were 6 bases for V and 2 bases for J; bases not matched to a gene: 16. This CDR3 comprises 19 residues. Germline CDR1 reads SGHVS; CDR2 reads FNYEAQ.

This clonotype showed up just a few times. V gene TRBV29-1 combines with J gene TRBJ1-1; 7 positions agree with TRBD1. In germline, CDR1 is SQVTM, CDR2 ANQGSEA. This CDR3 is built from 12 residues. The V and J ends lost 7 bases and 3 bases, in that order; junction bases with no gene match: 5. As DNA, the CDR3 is TGCAGCGCCCGGGACAGATACACTGAAGCTTTCTTT. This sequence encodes CSARDRYTEAFF.

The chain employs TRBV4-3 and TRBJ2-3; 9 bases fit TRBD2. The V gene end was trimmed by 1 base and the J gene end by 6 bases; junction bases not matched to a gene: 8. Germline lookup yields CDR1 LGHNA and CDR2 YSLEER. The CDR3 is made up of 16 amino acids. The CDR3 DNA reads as TGCGCCAGCAGCCAAGCGCGGGGGGGCTCGCTTGATACGCAGTATTTT. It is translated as CASSQARGGSLDTQYF.

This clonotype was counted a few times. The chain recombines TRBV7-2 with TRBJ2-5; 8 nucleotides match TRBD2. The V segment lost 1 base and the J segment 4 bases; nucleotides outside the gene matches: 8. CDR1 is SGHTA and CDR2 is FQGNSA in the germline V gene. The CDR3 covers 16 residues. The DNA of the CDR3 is TGTGCCAGCAGCTTAGGGGGTAGCGGGGACGGAGAGACCCAGTACTTC. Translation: CASSLGGSGDGETQYF.

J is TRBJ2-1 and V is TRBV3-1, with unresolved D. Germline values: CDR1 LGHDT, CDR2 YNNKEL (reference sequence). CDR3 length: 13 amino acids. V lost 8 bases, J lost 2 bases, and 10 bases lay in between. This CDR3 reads CASGQITYNEQFF. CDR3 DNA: TGTGCCAGCGGTCAAATTACCTACAATGAGCAGTTCTTC.

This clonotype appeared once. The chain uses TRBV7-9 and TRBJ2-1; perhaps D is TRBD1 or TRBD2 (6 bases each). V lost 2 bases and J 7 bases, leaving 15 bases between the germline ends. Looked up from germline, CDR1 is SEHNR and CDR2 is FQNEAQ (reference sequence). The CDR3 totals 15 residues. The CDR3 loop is CASSLLMEGENEQFF. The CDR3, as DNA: TGTGCCAGCAGCTTACTTATGGAGGGGGAGAATGAGCAGTTCTTC.

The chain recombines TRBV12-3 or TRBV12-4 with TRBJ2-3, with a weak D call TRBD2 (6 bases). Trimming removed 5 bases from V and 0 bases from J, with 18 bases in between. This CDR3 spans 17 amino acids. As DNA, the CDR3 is TGTGCCAGCAGTCCTCCGGGACTTAAGACTAGCACAGATACGCAGTATTTT. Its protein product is CASSPPGLKTSTDTQYF.

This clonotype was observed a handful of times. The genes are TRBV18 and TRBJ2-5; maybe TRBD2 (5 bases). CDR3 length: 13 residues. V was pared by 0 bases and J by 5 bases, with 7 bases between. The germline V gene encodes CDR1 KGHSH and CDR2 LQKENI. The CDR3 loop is CASSPPGVETQYF. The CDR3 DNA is TGTGCCAGCTCACCACCCGGGGTGGAGACCCAGTACTTC.

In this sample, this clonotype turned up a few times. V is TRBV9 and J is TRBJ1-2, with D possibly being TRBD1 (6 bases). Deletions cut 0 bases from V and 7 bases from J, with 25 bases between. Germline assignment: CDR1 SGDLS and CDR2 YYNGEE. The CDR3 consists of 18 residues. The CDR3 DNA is TGTGCCAGCAGCGTAGAGGGGGGAACCCAGCTCGGGTTTGGTGGCTACACCTTC. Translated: CASSVEGGTQLGFGGYTF.

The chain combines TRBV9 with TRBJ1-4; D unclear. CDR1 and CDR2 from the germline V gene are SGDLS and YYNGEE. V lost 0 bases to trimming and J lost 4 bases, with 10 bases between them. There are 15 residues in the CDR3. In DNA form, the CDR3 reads TGTGCCAGCAGCGTAGATCGGGGATATAATGAAAAACTGTTTTTT. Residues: CASSVDRGYNEKLFF.

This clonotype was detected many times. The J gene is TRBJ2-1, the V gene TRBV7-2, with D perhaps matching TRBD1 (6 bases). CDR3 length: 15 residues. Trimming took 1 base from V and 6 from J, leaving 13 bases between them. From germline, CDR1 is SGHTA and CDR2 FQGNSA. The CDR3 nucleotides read TGTGCCAGCAGCTTAGATCCAGGGGTGGGCAATGAGCAGTTCTTC. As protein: CASSLDPGVGNEQFF.

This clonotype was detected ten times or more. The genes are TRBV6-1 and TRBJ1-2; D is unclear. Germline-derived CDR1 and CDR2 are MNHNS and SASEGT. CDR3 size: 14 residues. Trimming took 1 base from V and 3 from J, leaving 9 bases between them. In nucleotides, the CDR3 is TGTGCCAGCAGTGAAGTCCGGGCCCACTATGGCTACACCTTC. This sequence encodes CASSEVRAHYGYTF.